This T cell receptor (beta chain) was observed in a study of blood T cell repertoires in COVID-19. The overall study: Samples representing acute and convalescent COVID-19 were sourced from the United States, Italy and Spain. From T cells, B-cell-depleted T cells, or PBMCs came the material, which was cDNA or gDNA.

The CDR3 is 13 residues long. CDR1 and CDR2 from the germline V gene are SEHNR and FQNEAQ (reference sequence). The ends were cut back, 1 base at V and 8 bases at J, with 10 bases in the middle. Original analysis: Estimation of nucleated cell counts was performed using reference gene primer amplification. Only in-frame clones appear in the TCRdb table, and some are missing; sequencing was by immunoSEQ multiplex PCR. V, J and clone size derive from that table, while D and trimming were established from the DNA sequence. The sample has 130,000 or so clones; around 88% are singletons. The sequenced material came from peripheral blood. The gene calls are TRBV7-9 and TRBJ2-3; maybe TRBD2 (5 bases). The sequence was obtained from a woman aged 55-70 years with acute or convalescent COVID-19. CDR3 sequence: CASSLGSEGTQYF. The CDR3 nucleotides are TGTGCCAGCAGCTTAGGTTCCGAGGGTACGCAGTATTTT.